This section outlines one T cell receptor beta chain sequence together with its context. No antigen is known for it. Individual cDNA molecules each received unique molecular identifiers attached to them. TCRdb re-analysed the 5' RACE reads in MiXCR, keeping a single row per CDR3 protein. This sample has approximately 120,000 distinct CDR3 sequences; just under 15% occur once, and the top ten carry 20% to 25%. Germline CDR1 SGHDT, CDR2 YYEEEE. CDR3 length: 13 residues. Between the trimmed V and J ends, which lost 1 base and 2 bases, there was a span of 6 bases. The data derive from a study of early T cells in non-severe SARS-CoV-2 infection. For the study at large: The sequenced material was bulk RNA from unsorted whole blood, and its chains were unpaired. Whole-study findings and limits: Clonotype matching in VDJdb favored anti-spike CD8 responses and did not capture private and CD4 specificities.

This clonotype originated in an adult who was a healthcare worker with PCR-confirmed SARS-CoV-2 infection or an uninfected control (not recorded which). Sequencing used whole blood. The rearrangement uses TRBV5-6 and TRBJ1-1; D not resolved. CDR3 protein: CASSLYTNTEAFF. CDR3 in DNA: TGTGCCAGCAGCTTGTACACCAACACTGAAGCTTTCTTT. Full variable domain (outside the CDR3, taken from reference TRBV5-6 and TRBJ1-1): DAGVTQSPTHLIKTRGQQVTLRCSPKSGHDTVSWYQQALGQGPQFIFQYYEEEERQRGNFPDRFSGHQFPNYSSELNVNALLLGDSALYLCASSLYTNTEAFFGQGTRLTVV.